These 22 T cell receptor beta chains were sequenced from one sample in a study of T cell responses to AZD1222 COVID-19 vaccine (dated by TCRdb to about 2021). Sample time point, as interpreted from the label and publication: baseline before first vaccination. The library was prepared using the immunoSEQ multiplex PCR assay. TCRdb re-hosts the immuneACCESS table, in-frame sequences only. Its copies lack some clones; in the studies checked, an unresolved V gene accounts for under half of them, and the cause for the rest is not known. Counted in this sample were about 150,000 clones; more than 75% of them appeared once. The ten largest make up approximately 17% of the sample. Source: peripheral blood, taken on day 0 of AZD1222 vaccination. Source of these receptors: an adult in good health.

In its sample, this clone was seen once. The rearrangement uses TRBV7-9 and TRBJ1-2, with 10 bases aligning to TRBD1. The CDR3 extends over 17 amino acids. V lost 1 base to trimming and J lost 2 bases; unmatched junction nucleotides: 7. The germline V gene has CDR1 SEHNR and CDR2 FQNEAQ (reference sequence). This CDR3 reads CASSLGTSGQGNYGYTF. The CDR3 DNA reads as TGTGCCAGCAGCTTAGGCACGTCGGGACAGGGGAACTATGGCTACACCTTC.

The chain links TRBV27 to TRBJ2-7, with D tentatively TRBD1 (5 bases). There are 12 residues in the CDR3. Trimming took off 2 bases at V and 4 bases at J, with 6 bases between the two ends. Germline values: CDR1 MNHEY, CDR2 SMNVEV (reference sequence). The CDR3, as DNA: TGTGCCAGCAGTTTAAGGGGTTACGAGCAGTACTTC. Amino acids: CASSLRGYEQYF.

V is TRBV27 and J is TRBJ1-1, with 7 positions matching TRBD1. The junction had 8 bases not matched to a gene; V was cut back by 0 bases and J by 7 bases. The CDR3 consists of 15 residues. Germline loops: CDR1 MNHEY, CDR2 SMNVEV (reference sequence). The CDR3 sequence is CASSLSIRGAVEAFF. The CDR3 DNA is TGTGCCAGCAGTTTATCTATCAGGGGGGCAGTTGAAGCTTTCTTT.

The chain has TRBV18 and TRBJ1-5; D may be TRBD1 (5 bases). V lost 3 bases to trimming and J lost 6 bases, with 12 bases between them. The CDR3 contains 14 residues. Germline assignment: CDR1 KGHSH and CDR2 LQKENI. For the CDR3, the DNA is TGTGCCAGCTCACCTTCAGGGTTTCCTCAGCCCCAGCATTTT. It codes for CASSPSGFPQPQHF.

This sequence joins TRBV2 and TRBJ1-1; D perhaps matches TRBD1 (6 bases). Germline CDR1 reads SNHLY; CDR2 reads FYNNEI. Trimming took off 8 bases at V and 3 bases at J, with 13 bases between the two ends. The CDR3 has 13 amino acids. The CDR3 spells CASLGGPYTEAFF. The CDR3 region has the DNA TGTGCCAGCCTGGGGGGCCCCTACACTGAAGCTTTCTTT.

In its sample, this clone was seen once. This chain uses TRBV5-5 with TRBJ1-5; D unclear. CDR3 size: 14 residues. The germline V and J ends were trimmed by 0 bases and 9 bases, with 13 bases remaining between them. Per germline, CDR1 SGHKS and CDR2 YYEKEE (reference sequence). For the CDR3, the DNA is TGTGCCAGCAGCTTGGAGGGCACCTTGGGGCCCCAGCATTTT. Translation: CASSLEGTLGPQHF.

This rearrangement joins TRBV15 to TRBJ2-7, with D possibly TRBD2 on 6 matching bases. Trimming took 3 bases from V and 2 from J, leaving 11 bases between them. Germline V gene data show CDR1 as LNHNV and CDR2 as YYDKDF (reference sequence). CDR3 size: 14 residues. The CDR3 DNA follows: TGTGCCACCAGCAGCGTGCGGGGTCCCTACGAGCAGTACTTC. It yields the protein CATSSVRGPYEQYF.

The chain has TRBV2 and TRBJ1-2; 10 positions agree with TRBD1. J lost 3 bases, V lost 2 bases, and 3 bases had no gene match. This CDR3 comprises 15 residues. Germline loops: CDR1 SNHLY, CDR2 FYNNEI. CDR3 sequence reads: CASSEYGQGDYGYTF. The CDR3, as DNA: TGTGCCAGCAGTGAATACGGACAGGGGGACTATGGCTACACCTTC.

The genes are TRBV28 and TRBJ1-5; the D gene is possibly TRBD1 (5 bases). Germline V gene sequence: CDR1 MDHEN, CDR2 SYDVKM. This CDR3 has 17 residues. Trimming stripped 7 bases from V and 0 bases from J, with 19 bases between. The CDR3 is CASTLMAGGYSNQPQHF. Written as DNA, the CDR3 is TGTGCCAGCACCCTCATGGCGGGGGGTTATAGCAATCAGCCCCAGCATTTT. The full variable domain, in which reference TRBV28 and TRBJ1-5 provide the parts outside the CDR3, is DVKVTQSSRYLVKRTGEKVFLECVQDMDHENMFWYRQDPGLGLRLIYFSYDVKMKEKGDIPEGYSVSREKKERFSLILESASTNQTSMYLCASTLMAGGYSNQPQHFGDGTRLSIL.

This rearrangement joins TRBV7-2 to TRBJ1-1; tentative D call: TRBD1 (5 bases). V lost 3 bases and J lost 5, with 13 bases in between. The V gene's germline CDR1 is SGHTA and CDR2 FQGNSA. The length of the CDR3 is 14 residues. The CDR3 sequence: CASSLGGGRTEAFF. The CDR3 nucleotides are TGTGCCAGCAGCTTGGGCGGGGGGAGGACTGAAGCTTTCTTT. The variable domain in full, completed from reference TRBV7-2 and TRBJ1-1, reads GAGVSQSPSNKVTEKGKDVELRCDPISGHTALYWYRQSLGQGLEFLIYFQGNSAPDKSGLPSDRFSAERTGGSVSTLTIQRTQQEDSAVYLCASSLGGGRTEAFFGQGTRLTVV.

The chain is built from TRBV28 and TRBJ2-4; D is perhaps TRBD2 (6 bases). Trimming stripped 10 bases from V and 0 bases from J, with 25 bases between. This CDR3 is 18 amino acids long. CDR1 is MDHEN, CDR2 SYDVKM, per germline. CDR3 region: CATSADRQSWLAKNIQYF. The DNA for the CDR3 is TGTGCCACTAGCGCCGACAGACAAAGCTGGCTAGCCAAAAACATTCAGTACTTC.

V is TRBV5-5 and J is TRBJ2-2; possible D gene TRBD2, 5 bases. V was cut by 4 bases and J by 4 bases, with 11 bases left in between. Germline CDR1 reads SGHKS; CDR2 reads YYEKEE (reference sequence). This CDR3 has 14 residues. The CDR3, as DNA: TGTGCCAGCAGCCTGTCGAGGGCCACCGGGGAGCTGTTTTTT. This gives the protein CASSLSRATGELFF.

The V gene is TRBV27, the J gene TRBJ1-1; 7 bases fit TRBD1. V shed 0 bases and J 6 bases; nucleotides not matched to a gene: 4. Germline V CDR1 and CDR2: MNHEY, SMNVEV (reference sequence). The CDR3 extends over 14 amino acids. The CDR3 is CASSLSIQGAEAFF. The CDR3 DNA reads as TGTGCCAGCAGTTTATCGATCCAGGGGGCTGAAGCTTTCTTT.

The chain has TRBV6-5 and TRBJ2-2; 8 nucleotides agree with TRBD1. The CDR3 totals 16 residues. V gave up 4 bases and J gave up 6 bases; unmatched junction bases: 10. Germline loops: CDR1 MNHEY, CDR2 SVGAGI. The CDR3 spells CASSSYGQGESGELFF. CDR3 sequence (DNA): TGTGCCAGCAGTTCCTACGGACAGGGTGAATCCGGGGAGCTGTTTTTT.

This clone has only a few counts. CDR3 DNA sequence: TGTGCCAGCAGTGGGACAGCCAATAATTCACCCCTCCACTTT. Its translation: CASSGTANNSPLHF. This chain uses TRBV2 with TRBJ1-6; tentative D call: TRBD1 (6 bases). Germline values: CDR1 SNHLY, CDR2 FYNNEI. Trimming pared 4 bases from V and 5 bases from J, leaving 9 bases between. There are 14 residues in the CDR3.

The chain employs TRBV5-1 and TRBJ1-4; TRBD1 matches 8 bases. CDR3 length: 15 amino acids. Germline V gene sequence: CDR1 SGHRS, CDR2 YFSETQ. Losses at the gene ends were 4 bases for V and 8 bases for J; bases not matched to a gene: 10. The CDR3 nucleotides are TGCGCCAGCAGCGCCCCGGGACAGGCGGGGGAAAAACTGTTTTTT. Amino acid sequence: CASSAPGQAGEKLFF.

The chain combines TRBV5-1 with TRBJ2-7, with TRBD2 matching 15 bases. Germline CDR1 reads SGHRS; CDR2 reads YFSETQ. J lost 6 bases, V lost 3 bases, and 1 base had no gene match. CDR3 size: 14 residues. The CDR3 loop is CASSSGLAGGEQYF. CDR3 bases: TGCGCCAGCAGCTCGGGACTAGCGGGAGGCGAGCAGTACTTC.

V and J are TRBV19 and TRBJ1-1, with a weak D call TRBD1 (6 bases). Per germline, CDR1 LNHDA and CDR2 SQIVND (reference sequence). With 7 bases removed from V and 1 base from J, the gap between germline ends came to 19 bases. This CDR3 region has 16 residues. CDR3 DNA: TGTGCCAGTAAAAAGGGGGGGGCCTTTGGGAACACTGAAGCTTTCTTT. Translated, it gives CASKKGGAFGNTEAFF.

This clone was observed a single time. This chain links TRBV7-2 with TRBJ2-1; the D call may be TRBD1 or TRBD2 (7 bases each). This CDR3 contains 14 residues. V gave up 6 bases and J gave up 7 bases, with 16 bases separating them. Germline V gives CDR1 SGHTA, CDR2 FQGNSA. The CDR3 spells CASRQSRGGNEQFF. The CDR3 nucleotides are TGTGCCAGCAGGCAAAGCAGGGGGGGTAATGAGCAGTTCTTC.

The CDR3 bases are TGTGCCAGCAGCCAAGATAAAAGTAGGGGGCAGCCCCAGCATTTT. Translated: CASSQDKSRGQPQHF. This chain connects TRBV4-2 to TRBJ1-5, with a tentative D call TRBD1 (6 bases). V was trimmed by 0 bases and J by 7 bases, leaving 13 bases between them. CDR1 LGHNA and CDR2 YNFKEQ come from the germline V gene. There are 15 residues in the CDR3.

The rearrangement uses TRBV19 and TRBJ1-4, with D possibly matching TRBD1 (5 bases). Germline lookup yields CDR1 LNHDA and CDR2 SQIVND (reference sequence). V shed 7 bases and J shed 0 bases, with 12 bases lying between them. The CDR3 loop spans 15 amino acids. CDR3 bases: TGTGCCAGTAACCTCGGGGGGGCAACTAATGAAAAACTGTTTTTT. It translates to CASNLGGATNEKLFF. Filled out from reference TRBV19 and TRBJ1-4, the complete variable domain reads DGGITQSPKYLFRKEGQNVTLSCEQNLNHDAMYWYRQDPGQGLRLIYYSQIVNDFQKGDIAEGYSVSREKKESFPLTVTSAQKNPTAFYLCASNLGGATNEKLFFGSGTQLSVL.

The genes are TRBV5-1 and TRBJ1-6; TRBD1 agrees at 8 bases. The CDR3 length is 16 residues. Trimming took 0 bases from V and 7 from J; bases not matched to a gene: 6. Per germline, CDR1 SGHRS and CDR2 YFSETQ. In DNA, the CDR3 is TGCGCCAGCAGCTTGGAGACAGGGGCTGAAAATTCACCCCTCCACTTT. This translates into CASSLETGAENSPLHF.